This T cell receptor beta chain was recovered during a study of blood T cell repertoires in COVID-19. Those who participated ranged in age from about 18 to 89 years and resided in about 24 US areas. Germline-derived CDR1 and CDR2 are LGHNA and YSLEER. This CDR3 has 14 residues. The V gene end was trimmed by 1 base and the J gene end by 5 bases; junction bases not matched to a gene: 2. The authors' processing: Amplification from reference gene primers served as the basis for estimated nucleated cell counts. Clones were sequenced by immunoSEQ multiplex PCR, and TCRdb holds only the in-frame ones, with some missing. V, J and clone size reflect that table, while D and trimming were determined from the DNA. The sample has about 430,000 clones; nearly 90% are singletons.

Sample: PBMCs or T cells enriched from blood (not recorded which). V gene TRBV4-3 combines with J gene TRBJ1-1; 9 bases line up with TRBD1. This sequence was found in a woman aged 18-35 years who had been exposed to COVID-19. This CDR3 reads CASSQGDRVTEAFF. The CDR3 DNA follows: TGCGCCAGCAGCCAAGGGGACAGGGTGACTGAAGCTTTCTTT.